What follows are 23 T cell receptor beta chains derived from one specimen sequenced in a study of blood T cell repertoires in COVID-19. TCRdb keeps only in-frame clones here, not all; method: immunoSEQ multiplex PCR. The table has more than 450,000 clones, 87% seen once. Sequenced material: PBMCs or T cells enriched from blood (not recorded which). Receptors originate from a young woman who had recovered from COVID-19.

This clone was detected only a few times. The genes are TRBV19 and TRBJ2-7; 8 bases line up with TRBD1. This CDR3 is built from 14 residues. Trimming cost V 5 bases and J 1 base; bases outside gene matches: 4. The germline V gene encodes CDR1 LNHDA and CDR2 SQIVND (reference sequence). The CDR3 region is CASSLDRESYEQYF. The CDR3 nucleotides are TGTGCCAGTAGTCTGGACAGGGAGTCCTACGAGCAGTACTTC.

This chain connects TRBV29-1 to TRBJ1-1, with TRBD1 matching over 7 bases. The CDR3 consists of 14 residues. With 7 bases clipped from V and 1 base from J, the junction kept 9 bases outside the gene matches. Germline V gene lookup returns CDR1 SQVTM and CDR2 ANQGSEA. The CDR3 nucleotides read TGCAGCGCGGGACAGTATTATCCGAACACTGAAGCTTTCTTT. It is translated as CSAGQYYPNTEAFF.

This chain connects TRBV5-1 to TRBJ2-7; weak D call: TRBD2 (6 bases). CDR3 length equals 14 residues. Per the germline V gene, CDR1 is SGHRS and CDR2 is YFSETQ. Trimming stripped 4 bases from V and 3 bases from J, with 14 bases between. CDR3 sequence: CASSVGGRDYEQYF. CDR3 DNA: TGCGCCAGCAGCGTAGGAGGGAGAGACTACGAGCAGTACTTC. The full variable domain, its missing parts supplied by reference TRBV5-1 and TRBJ2-7, is KAGVTQTPRYLIKTRGQQVTLSCSPISGHRSVSWYQQTPGQGLQFLFEYFSETQRNKGNFPGRFSGRQFSNSRSEMNVSTLELGDSALYLCASSVGGRDYEQYFGPGTRLTVT.

A note on this clone: One junction end does not reproduce the germline sequence, and a read error may be involved. V gene TRBV24-1 combines with J gene TRBJ2-2; 9 nucleotides align to TRBD1. The CDR3 totals 19 residues. Germline-derived CDR1 and CDR2 are KGHDR and SFDVKD. The CDR3: CATSDLPPRTGEKHRGAVF. CDR3 nucleotides: TGTGCCACCAGTGATTTGCCCCCTCGGACAGGGGAAAAGCACCGGGGAGCTGTTTTT.

The chain links TRBV15 to TRBJ1-5; perhaps TRBD1 as D (5 bases). The CDR3 extends over 17 amino acids. The V gene's germline CDR1 is LNHNV and CDR2 YYDKDF (reference sequence). V dropped 0 bases and J dropped 7 bases, with 19 bases sitting between them. The CDR3 DNA sequence: TGTGCCACCAGCAGAGATCAGGGCTCCTGGACCGGCCAGCCCCAGCATTTT. It specifies CATSRDQGSWTGQPQHF.

This rearrangement joins TRBV6-4 to TRBJ1-5; D is perhaps TRBD1 (5 bases). CDR1 is MRHNA and CDR2 is SNTAGT in the germline V gene. The CDR3 has 19 amino acids. V was clipped by 4 bases and J by 1 base, with 23 bases between them. The CDR3 nucleotides read TGTGCCAGCAGTGCCGAATGGAGGGGACGGCCCCAAAGCAATCAGCCCCAGCATTTT. It specifies CASSAEWRGRPQSNQPQHF.

CDR3 amino acids: CASSFSGSADTQYF. CDR3 bases: TGTGCCAGCAGTTTTTCAGGAAGTGCAGATACGCAGTATTTT. This chain uses TRBV27 with TRBJ2-3; D is unresolved. The germline CDR1 and CDR2 sequences are MNHEY and SMNVEV (reference sequence). The CDR3 length is 14 residues. V was pared by 3 bases and J by 4 bases, with 11 bases between.

Only one count was recorded for this clone. The gene calls are TRBV3-1 (or the pseudogene TRBV3-2) and TRBJ2-7; 11 nucleotides match TRBD2. The CDR3 sequence is 15 residues long. CDR1 and CDR2 (germline): LGHDT, YNNKEL (reference sequence). V shed 3 bases, J shed 3 bases, and the junction held 4 bases outside the gene matches. The CDR3 DNA sequence: TGTGCCAGCAGCCAGACTAGCGGGGCTGACTACGAGCAGTACTTC. Translating gives CASSQTSGADYEQYF.

The chain carries TRBV24-1 and TRBJ2-3, with 11 bases aligning to TRBD2. With V trimmed by 4 bases and J by 4 bases, 3 bases remained unmatched. The CDR3 has 15 residues. CDR1 and CDR2 (germline): KGHDR, SFDVKD. The CDR3 protein is CATSEPTSGADTQYF. In DNA form, the CDR3 reads TGTGCCACCAGTGAGCCGACTAGCGGGGCAGATACGCAGTATTTT.

The chain employs TRBV19 and TRBJ2-1; the match to TRBD1 covers 7 bases. The ends lost 8 bases at V and 2 bases at J; junction bases unmatched: 9. This CDR3 comprises 15 residues. In germline, CDR1 is LNHDA, CDR2 SQIVND (reference sequence). CDR3: CASLRSTGTYNEQFF. The DNA for the CDR3 is TGTGCCAGTCTCCGATCGACAGGGACCTACAATGAGCAGTTCTTC. Using reference TRBV19 and TRBJ2-1 for the parts outside the CDR3, the full variable domain is DGGITQSPKYLFRKEGQNVTLSCEQNLNHDAMYWYRQDPGQGLRLIYYSQIVNDFQKGDIAEGYSVSREKKESFPLTVTSAQKNPTAFYLCASLRSTGTYNEQFFGPGTRLTVL.

In its sample, this clone was seen a few times. This chain joins TRBV12-3 or TRBV12-4 and TRBJ1-2; maybe TRBD1 (6 bases). V was trimmed by 3 bases and J by 2 bases, leaving 7 bases between them. This CDR3 is 13 amino acids long. CDR3 coding DNA: TGTGCCAGCAGTTTGGGGACAAACTATGGCTACACCTTC. It translates to CASSLGTNYGYTF.

This chain links TRBV7-9 with TRBJ2-7; TRBD2 matches at 7 bases. The CDR3 has 13 residues. In germline, CDR1 is SEHNR, CDR2 FQNEAQ (reference sequence). The V segment lost 2 bases and the J segment 5 bases; nucleotides outside the gene matches: 3. The CDR3 loop is CASSLSGGDEQYF. CDR3 sequence (DNA): TGTGCCAGCAGCTTATCTGGGGGGGACGAGCAGTACTTC.

The rearrangement uses TRBV5-8 and TRBJ1-5, with 7 bases matching TRBD1. This CDR3 contains 16 residues. Germline loops: CDR1 SGHTS, CDR2 YDEGEE. The V segment lost 3 bases and the J segment 2 bases; nucleotides outside the gene matches: 8. The CDR3 DNA follows: TGTGCCAGCAGCTATACAGGGGATAGTGGCAATCAGCCCCAGCATTTT. Translated, it gives CASSYTGDSGNQPQHF.

CDR3 sequence reads: CSVARDSNVGAVTEAFF. The CDR3 DNA sequence: TGCAGCGTCGCCCGGGACAGTAACGTTGGAGCGGTTACTGAAGCTTTCTTT. This sequence joins TRBV29-1 and TRBJ1-1; 7 bases are a match to TRBD1. Germline CDR1 and CDR2: SQVTM and ANQGSEA. The CDR3 consists of 17 residues. The junction had 21 bases not matched to a gene; V was cut back by 6 bases and J by 5 bases.

The chain combines TRBV29-1 with TRBJ1-1; possible D gene TRBD1, 5 bases. Per the germline V gene, CDR1 is SQVTM and CDR2 is ANQGSEA. The CDR3 has 12 amino acids. V lost 7 bases and J lost 1, with 10 bases in between. CDR3 region: CSGGSSNTEAFF. As DNA, the CDR3 is TGCAGCGGGGGCAGCTCGAACACTGAAGCTTTCTTT.

This chain joins TRBV7-9 and TRBJ1-6; possible D gene TRBD1, 5 bases. The CDR3 has 14 residues. Germline values: CDR1 SEHNR, CDR2 FQNEAQ (reference sequence). V was pared by 5 bases and J by 11 bases, with 16 bases between. CDR3 sequence (DNA): TGTGCCAGCAGCGCCGACCTGACAGTGACACCCCTCCACTTT. Translation: CASSADLTVTPLHF.

The J gene is TRBJ2-6, the V gene TRBV28, with a tentative D call TRBD2 (6 bases). V was clipped by 8 bases and J by 1 base, with 15 bases between them. Germline V gene data show CDR1 as MDHEN and CDR2 as SYDVKM. The CDR3 consists of 16 residues. The DNA for the CDR3 is TGTGCCAGCGGAGGGAGAGACATGTCTGGGGCCAACGTCCTGACTTTC. Amino acid sequence: CASGGRDMSGANVLTF.

The V gene is TRBV28, the J gene TRBJ1-1; 8 bases match TRBD1. CDR3 length equals 14 residues. Germline CDR1 MDHEN, CDR2 SYDVKM. Germline trimming cut 3 bases from V and 4 bases from J; bases unmatched to any gene: 4. The CDR3 here is CASSFPGTGTEAFF. Written as DNA, the CDR3 is TGTGCCAGCAGTTTTCCCGGGACAGGCACTGAAGCTTTCTTT. Combining the CDR3 with reference TRBV28 and TRBJ1-1 gives the whole variable domain DVKVTQSSRYLVKRTGEKVFLECVQDMDHENMFWYRQDPGLGLRLIYFSYDVKMKEKGDIPEGYSVSREKKERFSLILESASTNQTSMYLCASSFPGTGTEAFFGQGTRLTVV.

This chain joins TRBV3-1 (or the pseudogene TRBV3-2) and TRBJ1-6; D perhaps matches TRBD1 (5 bases). The length of the CDR3 is 15 residues. V lost 4 bases to trimming and J lost 10 bases, with 17 bases between them. CDR1 is LGHDT, CDR2 YNNKEL, per germline (reference sequence). CDR3 nucleotides: TGTGCCAGCAGCCTAAACCCAGGGAGGGACTCACCCCTCCACTTT. It specifies CASSLNPGRDSPLHF.

The V call is TRBV30, the J call TRBJ1-2; D unresolved. The CDR3 has 16 residues. Between the trimmed V and J ends, which lost 2 bases and 7 bases, there was a span of 23 bases. Germline V gives CDR1 GTSNPN, CDR2 SVGIG (reference sequence). The CDR3 DNA sequence: TGTGCCTGGAGTCCCCACAAGACTCCCTCCTCGGGTGGCTACACCTTC. It is translated as CAWSPHKTPSSGGYTF.

The rearrangement uses TRBV30 and TRBJ1-6, with D uncertain. Germline V CDR1 and CDR2: GTSNPN, SVGIG (reference sequence). V was shortened by 2 bases and J by 10 bases, with 9 bases between the two germline ends. This CDR3 is built from 12 residues. The CDR3 DNA reads as TGTGCCTGGAGTCGGCGGGAGTCACCCCTCCACTTT. It encodes CAWSRRESPLHF.

This clone is a singleton in its sample. This chain connects TRBV6-5 to TRBJ2-7; TRBD1 matches 8 bases. The V segment lost 8 bases and the J segment 3 bases; nucleotides outside the gene matches: 3. CDR1 MNHEY and CDR2 SVGAGI come from the germline V gene. The CDR3 spans 12 residues. This CDR3 reads CASVTGDYEQYF. The CDR3 nucleotides are TGTGCCAGCGTGACAGGGGACTACGAGCAGTACTTC.

The genes are TRBV10-3 and TRBJ2-6; no reliable D call. The V end was cut by 11 bases, the J end by 0 bases, with 11 bases between. CDR3 size: 14 residues. CDR1 and CDR2 from the germline V gene are ENHRY and SYGVKD. The CDR3 spells CAVRGFSGANVLTF. In DNA form, the CDR3 reads TGTGCCGTCCGAGGATTCTCTGGGGCCAACGTCCTGACTTTC.